Each of the 18 T cell receptor beta chains below was sequenced from the same sample in a study of PD-1 blockade in classical Hodgkin lymphoma. Every patient experienced relapse after autologous stem cell transplantation, and brentuximab vedotin exposure varied. Profiling relied on immunoSEQ multiplex PCR, and the TCRdb table lists in-frame clones only, not all of them. The table lists about 84,000 clones, approximately 91% of them singletons. The sample consisted of peripheral blood mononuclear cells (PBMCs), taken at baseline. Source of these receptors: a human donor with classical Hodgkin lymphoma.

The gene calls are TRBV10-1 and TRBJ2-1; 11 bases line up with TRBD2. V trimming: 7 bases; J trimming: 9 bases; junction bases outside the gene matches: 8. This CDR3 is built from 14 residues. Germline lookup yields CDR1 WNHNN and CDR2 SYGVQD (reference sequence). CDR3 in DNA: TGCGCCAGCAACAAGGGGCTAGCGGGAGGTGAGCAGTTCTTC. Translating gives CASNKGLAGGEQFF.

This chain connects TRBV2 to TRBJ2-5, with D possibly matching TRBD2 (6 bases). V was clipped by 8 bases and J by 5 bases, with 21 bases between them. From germline, CDR1 is SNHLY and CDR2 FYNNEI. CDR3 size: 15 residues. CDR3 sequence: CASLPGAGLGETQYF. DNA of the CDR3: TGTGCCAGCTTGCCGGGAGCAGGTTTGGGGGAGACCCAGTACTTC.

The chain carries TRBV9 and TRBJ2-7; TRBD2 aligns across 9 bases. Germline V lookup: CDR1 SGDLS, CDR2 YYNGEE. The length of the CDR3 is 16 residues. The trim removed 0 bases at V and 5 bases at J, leaving 9 bases unmatched. The DNA for the CDR3 is TGTGCCAGCAGCGTAGGTGGTAGCGGGAGACAGGACGAGCAGTACTTC. This encodes CASSVGGSGRQDEQYF.

The rearrangement uses TRBV7-9 and TRBJ1-1; D gene uncertain. This CDR3 has 14 amino acids. CDR1 SEHNR and CDR2 FQNEAQ come from the germline V gene (reference sequence). Trimming shortened V by 1 base and J by 0 bases, and 6 bases separated the two germline ends. The CDR3 sequence is CASSLEVLNTEAFF. The CDR3 nucleotides read TGTGCCAGCAGCTTAGAAGTGCTGAACACTGAAGCTTTCTTT.

The J gene is TRBJ1-1, the V gene TRBV6-5; perhaps TRBD1 as D (6 bases). Trimming removed 1 base from V and 7 bases from J, with 16 bases in between. CDR1 MNHEY and CDR2 SVGAGI come from the germline V gene. The CDR3 sequence is 15 residues long. The CDR3 loop is CASSYYGQPSYEAFF. The CDR3 DNA is TGTGCCAGCAGTTACTACGGACAGCCCTCATATGAAGCTTTCTTT.

The chain recombines TRBV5-1 with TRBJ2-2; TRBD1 aligns across 9 bases. The CDR3 covers 15 residues. Germline values: CDR1 SGHRS, CDR2 YFSETQ. Germline trimming cut 6 bases from V and 4 bases from J; bases unmatched to any gene: 7. CDR3 in amino acids: CASTVWDRATGELFF. CDR3 nucleotides: TGCGCCAGCACCGTGTGGGACAGGGCCACCGGGGAGCTGTTTTTT.

The rearrangement uses TRBV11-1 and TRBJ2-7; D gene ambiguous. CDR1 is SGHAT, CDR2 FQDESV, per germline (reference sequence). The CDR3 is 12 amino acids. The V gene lost 2 bases and the J gene lost 5 bases, with 7 bases spanning the gap. The DNA for the CDR3 is TGTGCCAGCAGCTTAACAGCCCACGAGCAGTACTTC. This gives the protein CASSLTAHEQYF.

Points on this clone: This specimen includes other DNA sequences encoding the same CDR3. The rearrangement uses TRBV9 and TRBJ1-1; unclear D gene. Trimming stripped 0 bases from V and 4 bases from J, with 10 bases between. CDR1 is SGDLS and CDR2 is YYNGEE in the germline V gene. The CDR3 is made up of 14 amino acids. The CDR3 nucleotides are TGTGCCAGCAGCGTAGGGCCTTCGGGCACTGAAGCTTTCTTT. Translated, it gives CASSVGPSGTEAFF. Filled out from reference TRBV9 and TRBJ1-1, the complete variable domain reads DSGVTQTPKHLITATGQRVTLRCSPRSGDLSVYWYQQSLDQGLQFLIQYYNGEERAKGNILERFSAQQFPDLHSELNLSSLELGDSALYFCASSVGPSGTEAFFGQGTRLTVV.

The V call is TRBV27, the J call TRBJ2-1; 12 bases map to TRBD1. The V and J ends lost 1 base and 4 bases, in that order; junction bases with no gene match: 2. The CDR3 length is 16 residues. The germline CDR1 and CDR2 sequences are MNHEY and SMNVEV (reference sequence). CDR3 protein: CASSLLGQGAYNEQFF. The DNA of the CDR3 is TGTGCCAGCAGTTTATTGGGACAGGGGGCTTACAATGAGCAGTTCTTC.

The chain carries TRBV5-6 and TRBJ2-7; D gene uncertain. In germline, CDR1 is SGHDT, CDR2 YYEEEE. This CDR3 contains 11 residues. V lost 4 bases, J lost 4 bases, and 6 bases lay in between. The DNA of the CDR3 is TGTGCCAGCAGCGATGGATACGAGCAGTACTTC. Translating gives CASSDGYEQYF. Looking up the rest from reference TRBV5-6 and TRBJ2-7 gives the full variable domain: DAGVTQSPTHLIKTRGQQVTLRCSPKSGHDTVSWYQQALGQGPQFIFQYYEEEERQRGNFPDRFSGHQFPNYSSELNVNALLLGDSALYLCASSDGYEQYFGPGTRLTVT.

This chain links TRBV7-9 with TRBJ1-4; 7 bases match TRBD1. V lost 7 bases to trimming and J lost 5 bases; unmatched junction nucleotides: 10. There are 15 residues in the CDR3. CDR1 SEHNR and CDR2 FQNEAQ come from the germline V gene (reference sequence). CDR3 amino acids: CASTLSGQHNEKLFF. The CDR3 region has the DNA TGTGCCAGCACCCTATCGGGACAGCACAATGAAAAACTGTTTTTT.

V is TRBV4-1 and J is TRBJ2-7, with TRBD2 as a possible D gene (5 bases). The length of the CDR3 is 14 residues. The V end lost 4 bases, the J end lost 3 bases, and 13 bases lay between the germline ends. Germline CDR1 and CDR2: MGHRA and YSYEKL. The DNA of the CDR3 is TGCGCCAGCAGCCCTGGAGGAAGCTACTACGAGCAGTACTTC. Translating it yields CASSPGGSYYEQYF.

The chain links TRBV6-1 to TRBJ2-3, with 7 bases matching TRBD2. The CDR3 totals 15 residues. Germline V gene lookup returns CDR1 MNHNS and CDR2 SASEGT. Trimming removed 6 bases from V and 0 bases from J; junction bases left unmatched: 6. The CDR3 loop reads CASRSPGLSTDTQYF. The CDR3 nucleotides are TGTGCCAGCAGGTCCCCGGGACTAAGCACAGATACGCAGTATTTT.

This clone was seen a handful of times. The CDR3: CASSFSTEAFF. The CDR3 DNA is TGTGCCAGCAGTTTCTCCACTGAAGCTTTCTTT. The V gene is TRBV28, the J gene TRBJ1-1; no firm D call. The length of the CDR3 is 11 residues. Trimming took off 3 bases at V and 4 bases at J, with 3 bases between the two ends. Per the germline V gene, CDR1 is MDHEN and CDR2 is SYDVKM.

The chain recombines TRBV9 with TRBJ2-5; TRBD1 matches 12 bases. Per germline, CDR1 SGDLS and CDR2 YYNGEE. Trimming removed 3 bases from V and 3 bases from J; junction bases left unmatched: 3. The CDR3 has 15 amino acids. The CDR3 nucleotides are TGTGCCAGCAGCGGCGGGACAGGGGGCAAAGAGACCCAGTACTTC. Its protein is CASSGGTGGKETQYF.

The chain joins TRBV2 to TRBJ1-5; D uncertain. This CDR3 comprises 15 residues. CDR1 and CDR2 (germline): SNHLY, FYNNEI. Between the trimmed V and J ends, which lost 6 bases and 3 bases, there was a span of 15 bases. CDR3 bases: TGTGCCAGCAGGACCGGGCCCTCTAACAATCAGCCCCAGCATTTT. Translated: CASRTGPSNNQPQHF. Drawing the rest from reference TRBV2 and TRBJ1-5, the complete variable domain is EPEVTQTPSHQVTQMGQEVILRCVPISNHLYFYWYRQILGQKVEFLVSFYNNEISEKSEIFDDQFSVERPDGSNFTLKIRSTKLEDSAMYFCASRTGPSNNQPQHFGDGTRLSIL.

This chain links TRBV30 with TRBJ2-3; D not resolved. The ends were cut back, 7 bases at V and 0 bases at J, with 14 bases in the middle. The CDR3 totals 14 residues. The germline CDR1 and CDR2 sequences are GTSNPN and SVGIG (reference sequence). CDR3 amino acids: CAYNLAASTDTQYF. CDR3 nucleotide sequence: TGTGCCTATAACCTCGCCGCGAGCACAGATACGCAGTATTTT.

Only one count was recorded for this clone. The chain employs TRBV29-1 and TRBJ2-7; the D is unclear. The germline V gene encodes CDR1 SQVTM and CDR2 ANQGSEA. The CDR3 has 12 amino acids. V was cut by 4 bases and J by 3 bases, with 10 bases left in between. The CDR3 sequence: CSVGDSNYEQYF. The CDR3 DNA reads as TGCAGCGTTGGTGATTCAAACTACGAGCAGTACTTC.